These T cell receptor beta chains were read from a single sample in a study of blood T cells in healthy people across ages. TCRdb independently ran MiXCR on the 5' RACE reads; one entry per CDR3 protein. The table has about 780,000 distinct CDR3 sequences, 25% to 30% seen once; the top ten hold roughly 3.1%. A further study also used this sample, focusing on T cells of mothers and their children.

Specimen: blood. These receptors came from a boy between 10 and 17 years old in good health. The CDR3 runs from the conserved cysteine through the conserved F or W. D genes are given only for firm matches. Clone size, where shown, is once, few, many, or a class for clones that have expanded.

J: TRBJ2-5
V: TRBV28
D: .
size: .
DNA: TGTGCCAGCAGAGAACAGGGGAGGGAGACCCAGTACTTC
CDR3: CASREQGRETQYF

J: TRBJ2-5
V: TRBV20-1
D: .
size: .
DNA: TGCAGTGCTATCTCGGCGGGGTCCCAAGAGACCCAGTACTTC
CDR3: CSAISAGSQETQYF

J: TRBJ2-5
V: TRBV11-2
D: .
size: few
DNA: TGTGCCAGCAGCTGGGACATTCGAGAGACCCAGTACTTC
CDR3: CASSWDIRETQYF

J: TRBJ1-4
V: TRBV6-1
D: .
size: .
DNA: TGTGCCGGCAGTGGTATGTGGGAAAAACTGTTTTTT
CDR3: CAGSGMWEKLFF

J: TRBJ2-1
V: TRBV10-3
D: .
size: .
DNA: TGTGCCATCAGTGTTTACGGGGGACCATACAATGAGCAGTTCTTC
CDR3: CAISVYGGPYNEQFF

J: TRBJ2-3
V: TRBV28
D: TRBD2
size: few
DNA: TGTGCCAGCAGTTTATCCGGGGGACTAGATTTCACAGATACGCAGTATTTT
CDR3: CASSLSGGLDFTDTQYF

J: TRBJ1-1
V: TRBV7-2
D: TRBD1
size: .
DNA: TGTGCCAGCAGCCAGCCGGGACAGAAGGGCACTGAAGCTTTCTTT
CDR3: CASSQPGQKGTEAFF

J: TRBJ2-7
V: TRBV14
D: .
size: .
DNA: TGTGCCAGCAGCCAAGGAGTACTGTCCTACGAGCAGTACTTC
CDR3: CASSQGVLSYEQYF

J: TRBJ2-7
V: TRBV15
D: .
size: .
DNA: TGTGCCACCAGCAGGCAGGGGTACGAGCAGTACTTC
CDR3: CATSRQGYEQYF

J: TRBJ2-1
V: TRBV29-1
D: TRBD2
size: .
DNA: TGCAGCGGGCGGGGGGCTCGCAATGAGCAGTTCTTC
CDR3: CSGRGARNEQFF

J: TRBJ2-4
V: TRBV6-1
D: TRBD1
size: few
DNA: TGTGCCACCCACAGGGGAGACAAAAACATTCAGTACTTC
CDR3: CATHRGDKNIQYF

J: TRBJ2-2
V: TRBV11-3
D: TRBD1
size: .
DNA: TGTGCCAGCACACCGGGACAGGGGGCCGGCGGGGAGCTGTTTTTT
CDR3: CASTPGQGAGGELFF

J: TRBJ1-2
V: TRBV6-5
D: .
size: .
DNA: TGTGCCAGCAGTTACTCGACTAGGAAAACCTATGGCTACACCTTC
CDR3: CASSYSTRKTYGYTF

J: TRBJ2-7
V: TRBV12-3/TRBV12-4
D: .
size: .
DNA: TGTGCCAGCAGTTTCATGGGTTACGAGCAGTACTTC
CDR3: CASSFMGYEQYF

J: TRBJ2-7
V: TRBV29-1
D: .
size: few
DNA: TGCAGCGTTGGAAAATCCTACGAGCAGTACTTC
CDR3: CSVGKSYEQYF

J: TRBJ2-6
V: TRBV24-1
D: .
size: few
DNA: TGTGCCGCTGCTGCTGGGGGATCTGGGGCCAACGTCCTGACTTTC
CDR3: CAAAAGGSGANVLTF

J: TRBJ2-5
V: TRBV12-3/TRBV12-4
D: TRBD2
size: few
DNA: TGTGCCAGCCTTGGGGTAGCGGGGGGCCAGTACCAAGAGACCCAGTACTTC
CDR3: CASLGVAGGQYQETQYF

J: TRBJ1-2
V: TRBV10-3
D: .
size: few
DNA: TGTGCCATCAGTGAGGCCCCCCCTGCTAACTATGGCTACACCTTC
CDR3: CAISEAPPANYGYTF

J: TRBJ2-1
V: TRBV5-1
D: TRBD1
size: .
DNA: TGCGCCAGCAACGGGGGGACAGGGGTCCATGAGCAGTTCTTC
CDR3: CASNGGTGVHEQFF

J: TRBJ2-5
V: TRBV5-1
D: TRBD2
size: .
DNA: TGCGCCAGCAGCCCGGGGGGAAGCGCGCGAGAGACCCAGTACTTC
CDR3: CASSPGGSARETQYF

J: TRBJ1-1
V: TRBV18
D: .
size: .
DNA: TGTGCCAGCTCACCCAGAACCGGACAGATCACTGAAGCTTTCTTT
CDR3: CASSPRTGQITEAFF

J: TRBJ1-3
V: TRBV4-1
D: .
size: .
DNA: TGCGCCAGCAGCCGGACTACAGGGTCCTCTGGAAACACCATATATTTT
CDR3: CASSRTTGSSGNTIYF

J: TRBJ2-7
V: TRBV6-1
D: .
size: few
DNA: TGTGCCAGCAGTGATGAAGTACGAGGCGAGCAGTACTTC
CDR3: CASSDEVRGEQYF

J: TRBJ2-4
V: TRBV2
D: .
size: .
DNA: TGTGCCAGCAGACACAGGGTTACCAAAAACATTCAGTACTTC
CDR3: CASRHRVTKNIQYF

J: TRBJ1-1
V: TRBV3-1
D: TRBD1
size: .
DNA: TGTGCCAGCAGCCCTCGGACAGGGGGCGGGACTGAAGCTTTCTTT
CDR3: CASSPRTGGGTEAFF

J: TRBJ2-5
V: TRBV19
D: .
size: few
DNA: TGTGCCAGTAATAGGGGCGACCTCCAAGAGACCCAGTACTTC
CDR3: CASNRGDLQETQYF

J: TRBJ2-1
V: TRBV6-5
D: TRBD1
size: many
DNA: TGTGCCAGCAGTTACGGGTGGGGACAGGGTCATCACAATGAGCAGTTCTTC
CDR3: CASSYGWGQGHHNEQFF

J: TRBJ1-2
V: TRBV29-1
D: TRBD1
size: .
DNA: TGCAGCAGCCAGGGGGCCGATGGCTACACCTTC
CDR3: CSSQGADGYTF

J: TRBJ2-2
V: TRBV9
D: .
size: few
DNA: TGTGCCAGCAGCGTAGAGGTTATCGGGGAGCTGTTTTTT
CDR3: CASSVEVIGELFF

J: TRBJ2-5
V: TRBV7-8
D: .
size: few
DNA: TGTGCCAGCAGCTTACTAGGGAAAGAGACCCAGTACTTC
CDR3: CASSLLGKETQYF

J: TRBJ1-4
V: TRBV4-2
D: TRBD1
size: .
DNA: TGTGCCAGCAGCCAACCAGGGGGTGTCAGCGAAAAACTGTTTTTT
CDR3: CASSQPGGVSEKLFF

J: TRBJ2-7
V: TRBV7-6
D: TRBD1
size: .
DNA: TGTGCCAGCAGCTCACATCCGGGACAGGTCTCCTACGAGCAGTACTTC
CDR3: CASSSHPGQVSYEQYF

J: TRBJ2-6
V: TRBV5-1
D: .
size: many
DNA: TGTGCCAGCAGCTGGGGTTCTGGGGCCAACGTCCTGACTTTC
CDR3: CASSWGSGANVLTF

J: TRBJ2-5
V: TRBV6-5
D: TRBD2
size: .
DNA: TGTGCCAGCAGGCGAGCGGGAGGTTCTCACGAGACCCAGTACTTC
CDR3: CASRRAGGSHETQYF

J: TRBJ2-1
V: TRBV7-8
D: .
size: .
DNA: TGTGCCAGCAGCCCCAGGAGGGCGGGGGCCCTCTCCTCCTACTACAATGAGCAGTTCTTC
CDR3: CASSPRRAGALSSYYNEQFF

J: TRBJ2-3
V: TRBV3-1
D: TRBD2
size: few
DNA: TGTGCCAGCAGCCCCGCAGGGCTAGCGGGGGGCGATACGCAGTATTTT
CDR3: CASSPAGLAGGDTQYF

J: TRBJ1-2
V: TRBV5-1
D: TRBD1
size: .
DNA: TGCGCCAGCAGCTTGGCCGGTTCAGGGGGCGAGATGAATGGCTACACCTTC
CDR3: CASSLAGSGGEMNGYTF

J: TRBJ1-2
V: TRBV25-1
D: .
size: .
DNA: TGTGTCAGCAGTGAATACTTGGCCGGGGAGGATGGCTACACCTTC
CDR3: CVSSEYLAGEDGYTF

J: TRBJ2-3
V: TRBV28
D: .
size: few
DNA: TGTGCCAGCAGTTTCGTGGGGGCGACAGATACGCAGTATTTT
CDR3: CASSFVGATDTQYF

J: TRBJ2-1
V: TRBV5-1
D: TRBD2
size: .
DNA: TGCGCCAGCAGCTTGAGGCCCCTAGCGGGGGGATCCTACAATGAGCAGTTCTTC
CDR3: CASSLRPLAGGSYNEQFF

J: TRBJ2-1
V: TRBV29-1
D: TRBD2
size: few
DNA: TGCAGCGCCTTCGGTCTGACTAGCGGGAGCTACAATGAGCAGTTCTTC
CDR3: CSAFGLTSGSYNEQFF

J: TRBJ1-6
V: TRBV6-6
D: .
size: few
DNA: TGTGCCAGCAGTCACTCAGCGGACATCTATAATTCACCCCTCCACTTT
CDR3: CASSHSADIYNSPLHF